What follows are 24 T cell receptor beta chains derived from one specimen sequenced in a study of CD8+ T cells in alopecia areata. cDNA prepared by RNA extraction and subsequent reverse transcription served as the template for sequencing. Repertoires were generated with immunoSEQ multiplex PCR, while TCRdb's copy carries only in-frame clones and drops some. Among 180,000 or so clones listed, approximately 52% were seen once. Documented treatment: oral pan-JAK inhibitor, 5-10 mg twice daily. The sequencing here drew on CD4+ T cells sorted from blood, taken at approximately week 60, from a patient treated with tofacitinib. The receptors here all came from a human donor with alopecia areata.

The CDR3 bases are TGTGCCAGCCTCTGGGGAACAAACACTGAAGCTTTCTTT. It is translated as CASLWGTNTEAFF. The chain combines TRBV7-2 with TRBJ1-1; unclear D gene. Trimming left V 8 bases short and J 2 bases short, with 12 bases between. Germline CDR1 and CDR2: SGHTA and FQGNSA. The CDR3 has 13 residues.

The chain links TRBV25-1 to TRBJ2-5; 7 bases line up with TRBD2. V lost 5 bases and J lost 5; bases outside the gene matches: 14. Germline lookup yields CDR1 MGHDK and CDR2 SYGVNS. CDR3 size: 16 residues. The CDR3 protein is CASSFSSGQGGETQYF. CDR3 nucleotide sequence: TGTGCCAGCAGTTTTTCTTCGGGGCAGGGAGGGGAGACCCAGTACTTC.

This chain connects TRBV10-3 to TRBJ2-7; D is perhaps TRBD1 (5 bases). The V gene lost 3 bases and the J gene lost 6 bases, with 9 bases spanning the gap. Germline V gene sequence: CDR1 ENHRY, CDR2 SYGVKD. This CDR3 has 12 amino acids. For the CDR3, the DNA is TGTGCCATCAGTGAAGGGGTCGTCGAGCAGTACTTC. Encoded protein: CAISEGVVEQYF.

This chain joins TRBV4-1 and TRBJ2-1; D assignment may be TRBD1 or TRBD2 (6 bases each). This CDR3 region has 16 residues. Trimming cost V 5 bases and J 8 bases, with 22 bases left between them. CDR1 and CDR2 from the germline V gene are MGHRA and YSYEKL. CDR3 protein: CASSSLSGGPAHEQFF. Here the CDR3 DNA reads TGCGCCAGCAGCTCACTTTCCGGGGGCCCCGCCCATGAGCAGTTCTTC.

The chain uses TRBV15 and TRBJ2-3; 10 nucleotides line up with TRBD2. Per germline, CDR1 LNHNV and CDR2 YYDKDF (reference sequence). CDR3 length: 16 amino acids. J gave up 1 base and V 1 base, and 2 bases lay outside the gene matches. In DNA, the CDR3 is TGTGCCACCAGCAGAGTTCTAGCGGGGGGCACAGATACGCAGTATTTT. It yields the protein CATSRVLAGGTDTQYF. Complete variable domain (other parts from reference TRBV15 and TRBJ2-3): DAMVIQNPRYQVTQFGKPVTLSCSQTLNHNVMYWYQQKSSQAPKLLFHYYDKDFNNEADTPDNFQSRRPNTSFCFLDIRSPGLGDTAMYLCATSRVLAGGTDTQYFGPGTRLTVL.

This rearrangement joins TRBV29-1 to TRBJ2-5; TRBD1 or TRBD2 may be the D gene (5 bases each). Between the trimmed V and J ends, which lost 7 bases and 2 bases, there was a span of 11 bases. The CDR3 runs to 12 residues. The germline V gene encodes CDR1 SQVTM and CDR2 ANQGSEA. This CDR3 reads CSAGGIQETQYF. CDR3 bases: TGCAGCGCTGGGGGAATACAAGAGACCCAGTACTTC.

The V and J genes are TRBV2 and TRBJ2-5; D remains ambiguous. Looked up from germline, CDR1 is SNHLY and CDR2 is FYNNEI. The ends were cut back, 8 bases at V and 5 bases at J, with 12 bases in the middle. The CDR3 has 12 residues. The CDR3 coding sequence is TGTGCCAGCGCAAGGGCCACGGAGACCCAGTACTTC. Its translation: CASARATETQYF. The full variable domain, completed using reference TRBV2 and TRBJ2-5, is EPEVTQTPSHQVTQMGQEVILRCVPISNHLYFYWYRQILGQKVEFLVSFYNNEISEKSEIFDDQFSVERPDGSNFTLKIRSTKLEDSAMYFCASARATETQYFGPGTRLLVL.

CDR3 nucleotides: TGTGCCTGGAACATAAAGGGACAGACCAATTCACCCCTCCACTTT. Its protein is CAWNIKGQTNSPLHF. The chain links TRBV30 to TRBJ1-6, with TRBD1 matching 7 bases. The CDR3 runs to 15 residues. Germline lookup yields CDR1 GTSNPN and CDR2 SVGIG (reference sequence). After removal of 4 bases from V and 7 bases from J, the junction contained 10 bases not matched to a gene.

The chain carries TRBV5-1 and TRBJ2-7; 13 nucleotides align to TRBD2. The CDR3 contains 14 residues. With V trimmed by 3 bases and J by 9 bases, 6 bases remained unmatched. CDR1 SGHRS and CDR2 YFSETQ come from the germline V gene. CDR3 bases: TGCGCCAGCAGCTCGGGACTAGCGGGGACCCCGCAGTACTTC. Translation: CASSSGLAGTPQYF. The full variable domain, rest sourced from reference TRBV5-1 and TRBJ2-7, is KAGVTQTPRYLIKTRGQQVTLSCSPISGHRSVSWYQQTPGQGLQFLFEYFSETQRNKGNFPGRFSGRQFSNSRSEMNVSTLELGDSALYLCASSSGLAGTPQYFGPGTRLTVT.

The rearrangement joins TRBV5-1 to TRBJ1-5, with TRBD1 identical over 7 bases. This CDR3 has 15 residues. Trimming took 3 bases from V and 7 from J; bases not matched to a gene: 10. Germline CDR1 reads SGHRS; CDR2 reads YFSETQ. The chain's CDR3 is CASSYATGVGQPQHF. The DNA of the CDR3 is TGCGCCAGCAGCTACGCCACAGGGGTAGGCCAGCCCCAGCATTTT.

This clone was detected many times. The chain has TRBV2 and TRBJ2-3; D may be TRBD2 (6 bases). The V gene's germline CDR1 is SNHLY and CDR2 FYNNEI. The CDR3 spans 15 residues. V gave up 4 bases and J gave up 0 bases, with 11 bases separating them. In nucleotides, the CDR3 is TGTGCCAGCAGTGCCGGGACTCATAGCACAGATACGCAGTATTTT. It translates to CASSAGTHSTDTQYF.

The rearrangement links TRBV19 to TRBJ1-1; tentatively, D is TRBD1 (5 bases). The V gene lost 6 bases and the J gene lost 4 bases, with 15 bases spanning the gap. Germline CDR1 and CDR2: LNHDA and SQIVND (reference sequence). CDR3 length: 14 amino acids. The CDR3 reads CASRAQGGSTEAFF. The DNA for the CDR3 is TGTGCCAGTAGAGCGCAGGGAGGGAGCACTGAAGCTTTCTTT.

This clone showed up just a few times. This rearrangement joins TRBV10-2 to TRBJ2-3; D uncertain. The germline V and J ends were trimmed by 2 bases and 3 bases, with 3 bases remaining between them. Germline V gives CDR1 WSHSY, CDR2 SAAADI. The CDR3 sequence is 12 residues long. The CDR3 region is CASSEGTDTQYF. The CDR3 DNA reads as TGCGCCAGCAGTGAGGGGACAGATACGCAGTATTTT.

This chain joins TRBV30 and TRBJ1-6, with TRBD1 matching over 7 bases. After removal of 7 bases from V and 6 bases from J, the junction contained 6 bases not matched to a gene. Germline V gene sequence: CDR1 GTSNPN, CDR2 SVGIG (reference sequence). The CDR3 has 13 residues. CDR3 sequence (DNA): TGTGCCTTCGACAGGGCAATTAATTCACCCCTCCACTTT. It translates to CAFDRAINSPLHF.

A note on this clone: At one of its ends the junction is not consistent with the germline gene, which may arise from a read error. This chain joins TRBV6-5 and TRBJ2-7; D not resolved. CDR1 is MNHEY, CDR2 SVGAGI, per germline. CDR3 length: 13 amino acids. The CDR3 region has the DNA TGTGCCAGCAGTTCGGAATTTCCCTTTTTTTTGTGCTTC. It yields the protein CASSSEFPFFLCF.

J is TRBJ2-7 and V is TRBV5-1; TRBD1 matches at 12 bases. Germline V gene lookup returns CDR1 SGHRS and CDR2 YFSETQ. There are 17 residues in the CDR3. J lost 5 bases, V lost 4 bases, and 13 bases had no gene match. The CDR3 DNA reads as TGCGCCAGCAGCCCCGGGTGGGGACAGGGGGCGAGTGACGAGCAGTACTTC. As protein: CASSPGWGQGASDEQYF.

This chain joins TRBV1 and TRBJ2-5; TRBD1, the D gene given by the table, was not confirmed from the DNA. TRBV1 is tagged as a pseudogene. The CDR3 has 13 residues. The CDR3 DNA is TGCACCACCGTGGGGGCGGGCAGGGAGACCCAGTACTTC. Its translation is CTTVGAGRETQYF.

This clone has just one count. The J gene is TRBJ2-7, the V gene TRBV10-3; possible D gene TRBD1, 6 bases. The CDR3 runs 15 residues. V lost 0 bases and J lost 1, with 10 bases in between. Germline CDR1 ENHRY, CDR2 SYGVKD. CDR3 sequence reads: CAISESRDISYEQYF. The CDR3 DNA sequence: TGTGCCATCAGTGAGTCTCGGGACATATCCTACGAGCAGTACTTC.

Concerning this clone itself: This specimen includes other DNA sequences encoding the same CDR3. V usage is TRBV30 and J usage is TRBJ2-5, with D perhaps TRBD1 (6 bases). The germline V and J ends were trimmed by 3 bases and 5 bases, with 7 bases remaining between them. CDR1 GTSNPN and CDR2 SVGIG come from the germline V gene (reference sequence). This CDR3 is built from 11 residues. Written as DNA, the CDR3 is TGTGCCTGGAGGGGGGCGGAGACCCAGTACTTC. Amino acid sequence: CAWRGAETQYF.

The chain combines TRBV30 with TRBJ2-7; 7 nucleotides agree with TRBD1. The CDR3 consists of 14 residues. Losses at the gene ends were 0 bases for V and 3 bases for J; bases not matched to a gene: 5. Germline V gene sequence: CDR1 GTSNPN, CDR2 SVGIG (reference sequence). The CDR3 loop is CAWSVGTVLYEQYF. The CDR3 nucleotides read TGTGCCTGGAGTGTCGGGACAGTACTCTACGAGCAGTACTTC.

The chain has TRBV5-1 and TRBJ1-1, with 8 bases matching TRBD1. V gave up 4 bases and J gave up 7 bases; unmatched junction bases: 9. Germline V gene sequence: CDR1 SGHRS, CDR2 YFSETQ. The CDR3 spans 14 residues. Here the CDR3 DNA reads TGCGCCAGCAGCCACGAGACAGGGGCGAGTGAAGCTTTCTTT. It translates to CASSHETGASEAFF. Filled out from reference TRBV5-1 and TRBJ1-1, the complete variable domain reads KAGVTQTPRYLIKTRGQQVTLSCSPISGHRSVSWYQQTPGQGLQFLFEYFSETQRNKGNFPGRFSGRQFSNSRSEMNVSTLELGDSALYLCASSHETGASEAFFGQGTRLTVV.

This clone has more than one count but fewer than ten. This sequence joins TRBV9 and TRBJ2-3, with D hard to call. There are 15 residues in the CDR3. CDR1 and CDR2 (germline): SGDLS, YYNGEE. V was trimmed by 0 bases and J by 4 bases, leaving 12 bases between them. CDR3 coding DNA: TGTGCCAGCAGCGTAGCCGGGTGGGGTGCAGATACGCAGTATTTT. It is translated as CASSVAGWGADTQYF.

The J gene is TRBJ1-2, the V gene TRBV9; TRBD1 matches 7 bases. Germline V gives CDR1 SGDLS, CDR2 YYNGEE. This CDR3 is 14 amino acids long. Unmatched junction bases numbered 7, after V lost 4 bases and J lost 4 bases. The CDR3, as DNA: TGTGCCAGCAGCCCTCGGGACAGCGTCTATGGCTACACCTTC. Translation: CASSPRDSVYGYTF.

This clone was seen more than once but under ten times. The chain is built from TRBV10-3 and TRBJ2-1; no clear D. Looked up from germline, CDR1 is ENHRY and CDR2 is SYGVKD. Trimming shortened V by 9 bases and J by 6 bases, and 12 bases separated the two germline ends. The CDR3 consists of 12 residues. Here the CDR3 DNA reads TGTGCCATAGCCCGCTCGAGCAATGAGCAGTTCTTC. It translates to CAIARSSNEQFF.